What follows are 21 T cell receptor beta chains derived from one specimen sequenced in a study of T cells of healthy individuals. TCRdb reprocessed the 5' RACE reads with MiXCR, giving one entry per CDR3 protein. The data show 85,000 to 100,000 distinct CDR3 sequences, roughly 15% seen once. These receptors all stem from a human donor in good health.

This chain uses TRBV19 with TRBJ1-4; D gene uncertain. Germline CDR1 is LNHDA and CDR2 is SQIVND (reference sequence). Trimming left V 5 bases short and J 4 bases short, with 14 bases between. This CDR3 comprises 15 residues. Here the CDR3 reads CASSYRAIFNEKLFF. CDR3 sequence (DNA): TGTGCCAGTAGTTACCGGGCTATCTTTAATGAAAAACTGTTTTTT. Together with reference TRBV19 and TRBJ1-4, the CDR3 gives the full variable domain: DGGITQSPKYLFRKEGQNVTLSCEQNLNHDAMYWYRQDPGQGLRLIYYSQIVNDFQKGDIAEGYSVSREKKESFPLTVTSAQKNPTAFYLCASSYRAIFNEKLFFGSGTQLSVL.

The table lists this clonotype with many counts. The J gene is TRBJ2-7, the V gene TRBV15, with 9 bases lining up with TRBD2. This CDR3 region has 16 residues. From germline, CDR1 is LNHNV and CDR2 YYDKDF (reference sequence). V was clipped by 5 bases and J by 3 bases; unmatched bases: 11. The CDR3 DNA sequence: TGTGCCACCAGCGTGGGACTAGCAGATACCCTCTACGAGCAGTACTTC. It codes for CATSVGLADTLYEQYF.

The chain carries TRBV7-9 and TRBJ2-3; D possibly matches TRBD1 or TRBD2 (6 bases each). Germline assignment: CDR1 SEHNR and CDR2 FQNEAQ (reference sequence). The V gene lost 5 bases and the J gene lost 1 base, with 13 bases spanning the gap. This CDR3 has 15 residues. The CDR3 DNA reads as TGTGCCAGCAGCCCTCGGGGGCCGCGCACAGATACGCAGTATTTT. Protein: CASSPRGPRTDTQYF.

This chain connects TRBV28 to TRBJ1-1; a weak D match, TRBD1 (5 bases). This CDR3 has 13 amino acids. The germline V and J ends were trimmed by 10 bases and 1 base, with 13 bases remaining between them. Germline lookup yields CDR1 MDHEN and CDR2 SYDVKM. CDR3 DNA sequence: TGTGCCACCGGGGGGGACCGGAACACTGAAGCTTTCTTT. It yields the protein CATGGDRNTEAFF.

This chain connects TRBV27 to TRBJ1-2; possibly TRBD1 for D (6 bases). V dropped 4 bases and J dropped 6 bases, with 9 bases sitting between them. This CDR3 has 12 residues. Germline V gene data show CDR1 as MNHEY and CDR2 as SMNVEV (reference sequence). CDR3: CASSSYRDGYTF. As DNA, the CDR3 is TGTGCCAGCAGTTCCTACAGGGATGGCTACACCTTC.

This clonotype appeared many times. The chain recombines TRBV14 with TRBJ2-1; a weak D match, TRBD2 (6 bases). Per germline, CDR1 SGHDN and CDR2 FVKESK. Trimming cost V 11 bases and J 3 bases, with 14 bases left between them. CDR3 size: 13 residues. In nucleotides, the CDR3 is TGTGCCTCTAGCGCCGGGCACTACAATGAGCAGTTCTTC. As protein: CASSAGHYNEQFF.

The rearrangement links TRBV2 to TRBJ2-7; the D gene is possibly TRBD1 (6 bases). The germline CDR1 and CDR2 sequences are SNHLY and FYNNEI. This CDR3 has 14 amino acids. V lost 4 bases, J lost 0 bases, and 10 bases lay in between. CDR3 region: CASSVKGHSYEQYF. CDR3 DNA sequence: TGTGCCAGCAGTGTTAAGGGACACTCCTACGAGCAGTACTTC.

This clonotype has just a few counts. V usage is TRBV6-1 and J usage is TRBJ2-7; D is undetermined. The germline V and J ends were trimmed by 1 base and 0 bases, with 4 bases remaining between them. The CDR3 has 13 residues. In germline, CDR1 is MNHNS, CDR2 SASEGT. DNA for the CDR3: TGTGCCAGCAGTGAAGGTCGCTCCTACGAGCAGTACTTC. Its protein product is CASSEGRSYEQYF.

This clonotype has at least ten counts. This rearrangement joins TRBV18 to TRBJ2-1; 12 bases are a match to TRBD1. V was pared by 4 bases and J by 7 bases, with 11 bases of the junction left unmatched. This CDR3 is built from 17 residues. CDR1 KGHSH and CDR2 LQKENI come from the germline V gene. DNA for the CDR3: TGTGCCAGCTCACGGAGCCAGGGACAGGGGGCGTCAAATGAGCAGTTCTTC. Translated: CASSRSQGQGASNEQFF.

There are a few counts of this clonotype. An end of the junction differs from the germline gene, which may be a read error. CDR3 amino acids: CTSSFPQSYEQYF. As DNA, the CDR3 is TGCACCAGCAGTTTCCCTCAGTCATACGAGCAGTACTTC. The chain uses TRBV27 and TRBJ2-7; D uncertain. This CDR3 is built from 13 residues. Germline V gene data show CDR1 as MNHEY and CDR2 as SMNVEV (reference sequence).

In its sample, this clonotype was seen a few times. V usage is TRBV5-1 and J usage is TRBJ2-7, with 8 bases fitting TRBD1. The CDR3 runs 14 residues. Looked up from germline, CDR1 is SGHRS and CDR2 is YFSETQ. Trimming removed 4 bases from V and 3 bases from J; junction bases left unmatched: 6. The CDR3, as DNA: TGCGCCAGCAGCCGTGGACAGGGTTACTACGAGCAGTACTTC. It is translated as CASSRGQGYYEQYF.

The genes are TRBV4-3 and TRBJ2-7; D not certain. V was shortened by 1 base and J by 0 bases, with 10 bases between the two germline ends. Germline-derived CDR1 and CDR2 are LGHNA and YSLEER. The CDR3 is made up of 15 amino acids. CDR3 loop: CASSQGYSSSYEQYF. In nucleotides, the CDR3 is TGCGCCAGCAGCCAAGGGTACTCAAGCTCCTACGAGCAGTACTTC.

The chain links TRBV7-8 to TRBJ1-2, with TRBD1 as a possible D gene (5 bases). V dropped 1 base and J dropped 3 bases, with 12 bases sitting between them. Germline CDR1 SGHVS, CDR2 FQNEAQ. This CDR3 comprises 15 residues. CDR3 in amino acids: CASSLGGLSHYGYTF. The CDR3, as DNA: TGTGCCAGCAGCTTAGGGGGCTTGTCCCACTATGGCTACACCTTC.

The J gene is TRBJ2-1, the V gene TRBV7-6; 8 nucleotides line up with TRBD1. With V trimmed by 2 bases and J by 7 bases, 16 bases remained unmatched. The CDR3 has 18 residues. Germline CDR1 and CDR2: SGHVS and FNYEAQ. This CDR3 reads CASSLLGQGPELVNEQFF. The CDR3 nucleotides read TGTGCCAGCAGCTTACTCGGACAGGGCCCTGAATTGGTTAATGAGCAGTTCTTC.

The V and J genes are TRBV9 and TRBJ2-5; D might be TRBD1 or TRBD2, each matching 5 bases. The CDR3 sequence is 14 residues long. The V and J ends lost 3 bases and 2 bases respectively, with 11 bases between them. Germline V CDR1 and CDR2: SGDLS, YYNGEE. The CDR3 DNA sequence: TGTGCCAGCAGCGGATCGGGACCGCAAGAGACCCAGTACTTC. Protein: CASSGSGPQETQYF.

V gene TRBV11-1 combines with J gene TRBJ2-1; 10 bases match TRBD1. This CDR3 region has 15 residues. The germline V gene has CDR1 SGHAT and CDR2 FQDESV (reference sequence). After removal of 5 bases from V and 7 bases from J, the junction contained 8 bases not matched to a gene. CDR3 sequence (DNA): TGTGCCAGCAGCGGCCACGGGACAGGGGTGAATGAGCAGTTCTTC. It specifies CASSGHGTGVNEQFF.

This chain connects TRBV20-1 to TRBJ2-7; D unclear. Germline CDR1 and CDR2: DFQATT and SNEGSKA (reference sequence). CDR3 size: 11 residues. V was trimmed by 1 base and J by 2 bases, leaving 3 bases between them. In DNA form, the CDR3 reads TGCAGTGCTAGAGGGGCCTACGAGCAGTACTTC. Its protein is CSARGAYEQYF.

V and J are TRBV7-9 and TRBJ1-4; D is unresolved. In germline, CDR1 is SEHNR, CDR2 FQNEAQ (reference sequence). Trimming left V 2 bases short and J 0 bases short, with 22 bases between. CDR3 length: 20 residues. The DNA of the CDR3 is TGTGCCAGCAGCTTAAGTAAGGTTGGCACCGGTCAGGCAACTAATGAAAAACTGTTTTTT. Its translation is CASSLSKVGTGQATNEKLFF.

This clonotype has only a few counts. The chain links TRBV20-1 to TRBJ2-5; the match to TRBD2 covers 11 bases. The CDR3 runs 15 residues. Per the germline V gene, CDR1 is DFQATT and CDR2 is SNEGSKA (reference sequence). V was pared by 5 bases and J by 5 bases, with 10 bases of the junction left unmatched. CDR3 in DNA: TGCAGTGCTGTCCCTAGCGGGAGGTCTGAGGAGACCCAGTACTTC. Its translation: CSAVPSGRSEETQYF.

V is TRBV29-1 and J is TRBJ1-2; no clear D. The V gene lost 2 bases and the J gene lost 1 base, with 2 bases spanning the gap. CDR1 and CDR2 from the germline V gene are SQVTM and ANQGSEA. CDR3 size: 11 residues. The CDR3 spells CSVEYNYGYTF. The CDR3 nucleotides are TGCAGCGTTGAATATAACTATGGCTACACCTTC.

The V and J genes are TRBV7-2 and TRBJ2-2; 10 bases line up with TRBD2. The length of the CDR3 is 16 residues. CDR1 and CDR2 from the germline V gene are SGHTA and FQGNSA. The V and J ends lost 2 bases and 6 bases, in that order; junction bases with no gene match: 6. This CDR3 reads CASSLIPAGGPGELFF. CDR3 coding DNA: TGTGCCAGCAGCTTAATACCAGCGGGGGGGCCCGGGGAGCTGTTTTTT.